These 2 T cell receptor beta chains share one sample of origin, sequenced in a study of blood T cell repertoires in COVID-19. The protocol was immunoSEQ multiplex PCR, while the TCRdb copy is restricted to in-frame clones and leaves out a portion. The sample carries roughly 180,000 clones, 86% recorded once. What was sequenced was peripheral blood. These receptors came from a woman in her twenties or thirties with active or convalescent COVID-19.

V gene TRBV2 combines with J gene TRBJ2-5; 7 bases agree with TRBD1. CDR3 size: 14 residues. Germline V gene sequence: CDR1 SNHLY, CDR2 FYNNEI. The ends lost 10 bases at V and 0 bases at J; junction bases unmatched: 8. The CDR3: CATTNRGNQETQYF. The CDR3 DNA reads TGTGCCACCACTAACAGGGGCAACCAAGAGACCCAGTACTTC. Using reference TRBV2 and TRBJ2-5 for the parts outside the CDR3, the full variable domain is EPEVTQTPSHQVTQMGQEVILRCVPISNHLYFYWYRQILGQKVEFLVSFYNNEISEKSEIFDDQFSVERPDGSNFTLKIRSTKLEDSAMYFCATTNRGNQETQYFGPGTRLLVL.

The rearrangement uses TRBV6-2 or TRBV6-3 and TRBJ2-1, with 9 positions matching TRBD1. Germline V gene lookup returns CDR1 MNHEY and CDR2 SVGEGT. The junction had 5 bases not matched to a gene; V was cut back by 2 bases and J by 0 bases. The CDR3 is 17 residues long. The CDR3 bases are TGTGCCAGCAGTTACGGGACAGGGCAAAGCTCCTACAATGAGCAGTTCTTC. Translated, it gives CASSYGTGQSSYNEQFF.